A selection of T cell receptor beta chains follows, all from one sample in a study of shared clonotypes between healthy human individuals. Here immunoSEQ multiplex PCR was the method, and the copy in TCRdb shows in-frame clones only, minus some. The sample yields around 530,000 clones, around 76% seen once. Input material: PBMCs. Receptor source: a woman aged 35 to 49 in good health. Some clones in this sample may be carry-over from other donors' samples. Both conserved end residues are part of each CDR3. Each record gives: clone size, J gene, CDR3 length, D gene, V gene, CDR3 protein, CDR3 DNA. The D gene is left open where the match is weak. The size of a clone is reported for some rows only, either as once, few or many, or as a class for expanded clones.

size: -
J: TRBJ1-2
length: 16
D: TRBD1
V: TRBV11-2
CDR3: CASSLAPVTGGYGYTF
DNA: TGTGCCAGCAGCTTAGCCCCCGTGACAGGGGGCTATGGCTACACCTTC

size: once
J: TRBJ2-1
length: 12
D: -
V: TRBV6-1
CDR3: CASAPTGYEQFF
DNA: TGTGCCAGCGCACCAACCGGGTATGAGCAGTTCTTC

size: once
J: TRBJ1-1
length: 15
D: -
V: TRBV6-5
CDR3: CASSTQKTANTEAFF
DNA: TGTGCCAGCAGTACCCAAAAAACGGCGAACACTGAAGCTTTCTTT

size: -
J: TRBJ2-5
length: 14
D: -
V: TRBV5-1
CDR3: CASSFLGYQETQYF
DNA: TGCGCCAGCAGCTTCTTGGGGTACCAAGAGACCCAGTACTTC

size: -
J: TRBJ2-2
length: 17
D: -
V: TRBV5-7
CDR3: CASRGGYRERYTGELFF
DNA: TGTGCCAGCAGGGGGGGCTATAGGGAAAGGTACACCGGGGAGCTGTTTTTT

size: many
J: TRBJ2-7
length: 13
D: -
V: TRBV30
CDR3: CAWGSVGADEQYF
DNA: TGTGCCTGGGGCTCCGTGGGCGCAGACGAGCAGTACTTC

size: -
J: TRBJ2-7
length: 15
D: TRBD2
V: TRBV7-7
CDR3: CASSLGTSGTNEQYF
DNA: TGTGCTAGCAGCTTGGGAACTAGCGGGACCAACGAGCAGTACTTC

size: -
J: TRBJ2-1
length: 16
D: TRBD2
V: TRBV19
CDR3: CASSSPGLAGPNEQFF
DNA: TGTGCCAGTAGTTCCCCGGGACTAGCGGGGCCTAATGAGCAGTTCTTC

size: -
J: TRBJ2-3
length: 16
D: TRBD2
V: TRBV2
CDR3: CASSELTSGLTDTQYF
DNA: TGTGCCAGCAGTGAATTGACTAGCGGCCTCACAGATACGCAGTATTTT

size: -
J: TRBJ1-1
length: 15
D: -
V: TRBV5-1
CDR3: CASTKDPNPDTEAFF
DNA: TGCGCCAGCACGAAAGACCCCAACCCCGACACTGAAGCTTTCTTT